The text below deals with one TCR beta chain. This sample was taken from a study of OX40 agonist ivuxolimab in advanced cancers. Profiling relied on immunoSEQ multiplex PCR, and the TCRdb table lists in-frame clones only, not all of them. The table has about 73,000 clones, more than 90% seen once. The CDR3 covers 16 residues. The V gene's germline CDR1 is LGHNA and CDR2 YSLEER. The V and J ends lost 0 bases and 10 bases respectively, with 21 bases between them. This receptor was taken from an adult with an advanced solid tumor such as melanoma, head and neck, liver or kidney cancer. This sample comprised CD4+ or CD8+ T cells sorted from blood, obtained in a trial of the OX40 agonist ivuxolimab. This chain joins TRBV4-3 and TRBJ1-1, with D uncertain. CDR3 sequence reads: CASSQDSGGGTSVAFF. The CDR3 nucleotides read TGCGCCAGCAGCCAAGATAGCGGCGGAGGTACATCGGTAGCTTTCTTT.